These T cell receptor beta chains were read from a single sample in a study of cytomegalovirus exposure and HLA in healthy donors. Assay: immunoSEQ multiplex PCR; the TCRdb copy retains only in-frame clones and omits some. The table shows around 70,000 clones, with 90% to 95% occurring only once. Sequences were obtained from PBMCs. These receptors all come from a man between 18 and 35 years old in good health and CMV-seropositive. The conserved cysteine and the conserved F or W are not part of the CDR3 here.

J gene	V gene	CDR3 protein
TRBJ1-3	TRBV7-2	ASSPFNQAGNTIY
TRBJ2-5	TRBV2	ASSEARGGETQY
TRBJ1-3	TRBV9	ASSVAGQGGLSGNTIY
TRBJ2-7	TRBV27	ASSPRTGKDAYEQY
TRBJ1-1	TRBV2	ASRVDRGIPEAF
TRBJ2-3	TRBV10-3	AISGQGTITDTQY
TRBJ2-7	TRBV12-5	ASGPSPLYEQY
TRBJ2-6	TRBV15	ATSRDQGSGANVLT
TRBJ2-1	TRBV7-9	ASSQQGAREDEQF
TRBJ2-5	TRBV7-8	ASSSPAGTRTFQETQY
TRBJ1-4	TRBV5-5	ASSSNLRRDEKLF
TRBJ2-5	TRBV19	ASSIVRQGAGETQY
TRBJ1-3	TRBV9	ASSVGGSTGNTIY
TRBJ2-5	TRBV29-1	SVGRTGVGETQY
TRBJ2-1	TRBV21-1	ASKSSGLAGERTYNEQF
TRBJ1-1	TRBV7-8	ASSLVPRQNTEAF
TRBJ1-5	TRBV2	ASSSDRVGNQPQH
TRBJ2-1	TRBV30	AWGRGAPRNEQF
TRBJ1-1	TRBV5-1	ASSVKMGTLNTEAF
TRBJ1-2	TRBV25-1	ASRGGTYGYT
TRBJ2-6	TRBV19	ASSTTGVGANVLT
TRBJ2-1	TRBV6-6	ASSPKLAGLDNEQF
TRBJ1-5	TRBV4-2	ASSQGDRTPNQPQH
TRBJ2-7	TRBV28	ASSLGTEQY
TRBJ2-1	TRBV5-1	ASSWSGRDNEQF
TRBJ2-1	TRBV6-5	ASRFFGRNPNEQF
TRBJ2-1	TRBV19	ASSERINEQF
TRBJ2-7	TRBV5-6	ASSLFKGHFSYEQY
TRBJ2-3	TRBV9	ASSGGQGLDDTQY
TRBJ1-3	TRBV21-1	ASSKVLRQTVTGNTIY
TRBJ1-1	TRBV6-6	ASKRSNTEAF
TRBJ1-4	TRBV11-2	ASSAQWAGGEKLF
TRBJ2-1	TRBV6-1	ASSVWLAGGYDEQF
TRBJ2-5	TRBV27	ASSLSASIAETQY
TRBJ2-1	TRBV2	ASSADSSYNEQF
TRBJ2-3	TRBV7-9	ASSDRTGYTDTQY
TRBJ2-7	TRBV5-1	ASSPDLTYEQY
TRBJ1-1	TRBV18	ASSATGQGWNTEAF
TRBJ2-1	TRBV11-3	ASSPRDFTETYNEQF
TRBJ2-1	TRBV19	ASSPPTSSYNEQF
TRBJ2-7	TRBV6-5	ASSRDFYEQY